These T cell receptor beta chains were read from a single sample in a study of identifying expanded T cells in peripheral blood. Repertoires were generated with immunoSEQ multiplex PCR, while TCRdb's copy carries only in-frame clones and drops some. The sample holds about 110,000 clones, 88% seen once. The sequenced sample consisted of blood. These receptors came from a person aged 18 to 75 in good health. Each CDR3 is given with its conserved first and last residue. The order of the fields is D gene, clone size, V gene, J gene, CDR3 protein, CDR3 DNA. D genes are given only for firm matches. Clone sizes are given selectively: once, few, many, or a class where the clone is expanded.

d_gene: TRBD1
abundance: .
v_gene: TRBV2
j_gene: TRBJ1-2
CDR3aa: CASSDRGEGGYTF
CDR3nt: TGTGCCAGCAGCGACAGGGGTGAGGGCGGCTACACCTTC

d_gene: .
abundance: .
v_gene: TRBV7-2
j_gene: TRBJ1-3
CDR3aa: CASRPGNTIYF
CDR3nt: TGTGCCAGCAGACCTGGAAACACCATATATTTT

d_gene: TRBD1
abundance: .
v_gene: TRBV27
j_gene: TRBJ1-5
CDR3aa: CASSSSGTGVNQPQHF
CDR3nt: TGTGCCAGCAGTTCCTCCGGGACAGGGGTCAATCAGCCCCAGCATTTT

d_gene: .
abundance: .
v_gene: TRBV18
j_gene: TRBJ1-2
CDR3aa: CASSPGRDARPNYGYTF
CDR3nt: TGTGCCAGCTCACCTGGGCGGGACGCCAGGCCTAACTATGGCTACACCTTC

d_gene: TRBD1
abundance: .
v_gene: TRBV30
j_gene: TRBJ2-1
CDR3aa: CAWRGGTGVYNEQFF
CDR3nt: TGTGCCTGGAGGGGGGGGACAGGGGTATACAATGAGCAGTTCTTC

d_gene: .
abundance: .
v_gene: TRBV2
j_gene: TRBJ1-5
CDR3aa: CASSEFLGDQPQHF
CDR3nt: TGTGCCAGCAGTGAATTCTTGGGGGATCAGCCCCAGCATTTT

d_gene: .
abundance: once
v_gene: TRBV19
j_gene: TRBJ1-5
CDR3aa: CASTLEGGDWQPQHF
CDR3nt: TGTGCCAGTACCCTCGAAGGGGGGGATTGGCAGCCCCAGCATTTT

d_gene: .
abundance: .
v_gene: TRBV6-5
j_gene: TRBJ2-3
CDR3aa: CASSLEPDTQYF
CDR3nt: TGTGCCAGCAGTTTAGAGCCGGATACGCAGTATTTT

d_gene: TRBD1
abundance: .
v_gene: TRBV7-9
j_gene: TRBJ2-7
CDR3aa: CASSPDRVDEQYF
CDR3nt: TGTGCCAGCAGCCCGGACAGGGTTGACGAGCAGTACTTC

d_gene: TRBD2
abundance: once
v_gene: TRBV5-1
j_gene: TRBJ2-3
CDR3aa: CASSLGTTSTDTQYF
CDR3nt: TGCGCCAGCAGCCTCGGGACTACGAGCACAGATACGCAGTATTTT

d_gene: TRBD1
abundance: once
v_gene: TRBV6-5
j_gene: TRBJ1-1
CDR3aa: CASSYRAGGHKTEAFF
CDR3nt: TGTGCCAGCAGTTACCGGGCAGGGGGTCATAAGACTGAAGCTTTCTTT

d_gene: TRBD1
abundance: .
v_gene: TRBV5-1
j_gene: TRBJ2-2
CDR3aa: CASSSDRGRTGELFF
CDR3nt: TGCGCCAGCAGCTCGGACAGGGGGCGTACCGGGGAGCTGTTTTTT

d_gene: .
abundance: .
v_gene: TRBV19
j_gene: TRBJ2-2
CDR3aa: CASSNPQTTYTGELFF
CDR3nt: TGTGCCAGTAGTAATCCACAGACCACGTACACCGGGGAGCTGTTTTTT

d_gene: .
abundance: .
v_gene: TRBV5-4
j_gene: TRBJ2-3
CDR3aa: CASSLDDTQYF
CDR3nt: TGTGCCAGCAGCTTGGACGATACGCAGTATTTT

d_gene: .
abundance: .
v_gene: TRBV5-5
j_gene: TRBJ1-3
CDR3aa: CASSRNTGDSGNTIYF
CDR3nt: TGTGCCAGCAGCAGAAACACAGGCGACTCTGGAAACACCATATATTTT

d_gene: TRBD2
abundance: .
v_gene: TRBV19
j_gene: TRBJ2-3
CDR3aa: CASSDPGLAASTDTQYF
CDR3nt: TGTGCCAGTAGTGACCCTGGACTAGCGGCTAGCACAGATACGCAGTATTTT

d_gene: TRBD1
abundance: .
v_gene: TRBV2
j_gene: TRBJ2-7
CDR3aa: CASSATGVAYEQYF
CDR3nt: TGTGCCAGCAGTGCGACAGGGGTAGCCTACGAGCAGTACTTC

d_gene: .
abundance: .
v_gene: TRBV5-5
j_gene: TRBJ2-7
CDR3aa: CASRPQSQGSYEQYF
CDR3nt: TGTGCCAGCAGACCCCAAAGTCAGGGCTCCTACGAGCAGTACTTC

d_gene: TRBD1
abundance: .
v_gene: TRBV28
j_gene: TRBJ2-1
CDR3aa: CASSFRQGSYNEQFF
CDR3nt: TGTGCCAGCAGTTTTCGACAGGGCTCCTACAATGAGCAGTTCTTC